The 16 T cell receptor beta chains listed next were all sequenced from one sample in a study of blood T cells in healthy people across ages. A second PCR, run for roughly 7 to 12 cycles, used a sample-barcoded 5' primer plus a J-beta primer mix. One entry per CDR3 protein results from TCRdb running MiXCR on the 5' RACE reads. The sample records about 1.8 million distinct CDR3 sequences, roughly 50% being singletons. The sample comprised blood. These TCRs come from a woman aged 40-49 years in good health.

The V and J genes are TRBV20-1 and TRBJ2-3; maybe TRBD1 (6 bases). CDR1 is DFQATT and CDR2 is SNEGSKA in the germline V gene (reference sequence). This CDR3 region has 12 residues. V lost 5 bases, J lost 5 bases, and 11 bases lay in between. CDR3 residues: CSAQGHVDTQYF. Here the CDR3 DNA reads TGCAGTGCTCAGGGACATGTAGATACGCAGTATTTT.

The chain recombines TRBV12-3 or TRBV12-4 with TRBJ2-4; 11 nucleotides line up with TRBD2. The J call may not be correct, given that the DNA end is closer to TRBJ2-7. This CDR3 region has 17 residues. CDR3: CASSPKPSGGLTYEQYF. CDR3 bases: TGTGCCAGCAGCCCTAAGCCTAGCGGGGGGCTTACCTACGAGCAGTACTTC.

V and J are TRBV27 and TRBJ2-3; D may be TRBD1 or TRBD2 (5 bases each). Germline V gives CDR1 MNHEY, CDR2 SMNVEV (reference sequence). With 2 bases removed from V and 4 bases from J, the gap between germline ends came to 25 bases. The CDR3 covers 19 residues. The CDR3 region has the DNA TGTGCCAGCAGTTTAGAGGGACGGTCGAAGGGTCTAGCCGCAGATACGCAGTATTTT. Translation: CASSLEGRSKGLAADTQYF.

The V and J genes are TRBV6-5 and TRBJ2-5; 8 nucleotides agree with TRBD2. The CDR3 runs to 15 residues. J was trimmed by 7 bases and V by 9 bases; bases with no gene match: 16. Germline-derived CDR1 and CDR2 are MNHEY and SVGAGI. CDR3: CASYRGGPQFGTQYF. The CDR3 bases are TGTGCCAGTTATCGGGGGGGGCCTCAGTTTGGGACCCAGTACTTC.

This rearrangement joins TRBV4-3 to TRBJ2-7, with no clear D. The germline gives CDR1 LGHNA, CDR2 YSLEER. V was cut by 0 bases and J by 1 base, with 10 bases left in between. CDR3 size: 15 residues. CDR3 amino acids: CASSQDRRPSYEQYF. CDR3 coding DNA: TGCGCCAGCAGCCAAGATCGCAGGCCTTCCTACGAGCAGTACTTC.

The table lists this clonotype with a few counts. The rearrangement joins TRBV7-9 to TRBJ2-7; D is perhaps TRBD2 (5 bases). Germline CDR1 SEHNR, CDR2 FQNEAQ (reference sequence). The CDR3 spans 15 residues. With 10 bases removed from V and 6 bases from J, the gap between germline ends came to 25 bases. DNA for the CDR3: TGTGCCATCCAAGCCGGGTCATACTATGAGGGCGAGCAGTACTTC. Residues: CAIQAGSYYEGEQYF.

The CDR3 reads CSAPDYTF. DNA for the CDR3: TGCAGTGCTCCGGACTACACCTTC. This chain joins TRBV20-1 and TRBJ1-2; D remains ambiguous. Germline assignment: CDR1 DFQATT and CDR2 SNEGSKA (reference sequence). This CDR3 is 8 amino acids long. Trimming took 5 bases from V and 10 from J, leaving 5 bases between them.

This chain links TRBV27 with TRBJ2-7, with a weak D call TRBD1 (5 bases). CDR1 and CDR2 from the germline V gene are MNHEY and SMNVEV (reference sequence). V was trimmed by 0 bases and J by 1 base, leaving 13 bases between them. The CDR3 has 16 residues. The DNA for the CDR3 is TGTGCCAGCAGTTTATCGATGCAACAGGTGTCCTACGAGCAGTACTTC. The encoded protein is CASSLSMQQVSYEQYF.

The V and J genes are TRBV7-9 and TRBJ2-5, with TRBD1 identical over 10 bases. Germline values: CDR1 SEHNR, CDR2 FQNEAQ (reference sequence). V shed 0 bases, J shed 0 bases, and the junction held 10 bases outside the gene matches. The CDR3 is 19 amino acids. CDR3 residues: CASSLAWGTGAPYQETQYF. As DNA, the CDR3 is TGTGCCAGCAGCTTAGCGTGGGGGACAGGGGCCCCTTACCAAGAGACCCAGTACTTC. Complete variable domain (other parts from reference TRBV7-9 and TRBJ2-5): DTGVSQNPRHKITKRGQNVTFRCDPISEHNRLYWYRQTLGQGPEFLTYFQNEAQLEKSRLLSDRFSAERPKGSFSTLEIQRTEQGDSAMYLCASSLAWGTGAPYQETQYFGPGTRLLVL.

The rearrangement uses TRBV4-3 and TRBJ2-1; TRBD2 matches 8 bases. Unmatched junction bases numbered 14, after V lost 0 bases and J lost 7 bases. Germline assignment: CDR1 LGHNA and CDR2 YSLEER. The CDR3 is 18 residues long. CDR3 residues: CASSQDRGAAGGSNEQFF. As DNA, the CDR3 is TGCGCCAGCAGCCAAGACCGGGGGGCGGCGGGGGGTTCAAATGAGCAGTTCTTC.

This clonotype is a singleton in its sample. The gene calls are TRBV10-3 and TRBJ1-6, with 8 bases lining up with TRBD1. Looked up from germline, CDR1 is ENHRY and CDR2 is SYGVKD. V dropped 11 bases and J dropped 10; count of bases not matched to a gene: 10. The CDR3 is made up of 13 amino acids. The CDR3 sequence is CASRTGTDSPLHF. The CDR3 DNA reads as TGTGCCTCACGGACAGGGACCGACTCACCCCTCCACTTT.

J is TRBJ1-5 and V is TRBV4-3, with D possibly matching TRBD1 (5 bases). Germline V gives CDR1 LGHNA, CDR2 YSLEER. Trimming pared 0 bases from V and 4 bases from J, leaving 13 bases between. The CDR3 contains 16 residues. CDR3 nucleotide sequence: TGCGCCAGCAGCCAAGACTTCGGGGCCGGGAATCAGCCCCAGCATTTT. It encodes CASSQDFGAGNQPQHF.

This chain joins TRBV20-1 and TRBJ2-5, with D uncertain. The V end was cut by 6 bases, the J end by 1 base, with 15 bases between. CDR1 DFQATT and CDR2 SNEGSKA come from the germline V gene (reference sequence). The CDR3 loop spans 14 amino acids. CDR3 loop: CSATPPRFQETQYF. As DNA, the CDR3 is TGCAGTGCCACACCTCCTAGATTCCAAGAGACCCAGTACTTC.

The V and J genes are TRBV7-3 and TRBJ2-1; the D gene is possibly TRBD1 (6 bases). V lost 0 bases and J 4 bases, leaving 13 bases between the germline ends. This CDR3 spans 16 amino acids. Germline values: CDR1 SGHTA, CDR2 FQGTGA. CDR3 residues: CASSLTGLGAYNEQFF. The CDR3, as DNA: TGTGCCAGCAGCTTAACGGGGCTGGGGGCATACAATGAGCAGTTCTTC.

The chain joins TRBV11-2 to TRBJ2-5, with D maybe TRBD1 (7 bases). The germline CDR1 and CDR2 sequences are SGHAT and FQNNGV. V gave up 0 bases and J gave up 5 bases, with 13 bases separating them. This CDR3 region has 15 residues. CDR3 region: CASSLDRGVRETQYF. In DNA, the CDR3 is TGTGCCAGCAGCTTAGACAGGGGGGTTCGGGAGACCCAGTACTTC.

The chain couples TRBV7-9 to TRBJ2-1, with 8 bases identical to TRBD1. The J call may not be correct, given that the DNA end is closer to TRBJ2-7. CDR3 size: 17 residues. CDR1 and CDR2 from the germline V gene are SEHNR and FQNEAQ (reference sequence). The DNA for the CDR3 is TGTGCCAGCAGCTTTGGACAGGGAGTAAGCTCCTACAATGAGCAGTACTTC. Protein sequence: CASSFGQGVSSYNEQYF.